This TCR beta chain was obtained from a study of shared clonotypes between healthy human individuals. Study-level information: CD4 naive cells filled three plates per donor, CD4 memory three, CD8 naive two and CD8 memory one.

Naive CD8 cells, CD45RO-negative and positively selected for CCR7, excluded terminally differentiated effector memory CD45RA+ cells. Study outcomes and limitations: Shared clonotypes: 4.5% to 6.5% naive CD4, roughly 3.8% naive CD8, 2% to 2.5% memory CD4, approximately 0.41% memory CD8.

V was cut by 5 bases and J by 2 bases, with 17 bases left in between. In germline, CDR1 is SGHTA, CDR2 FQGNSA. The CDR3 runs to 16 residues. Profiled with immunoSEQ multiplex PCR; TCRdb holds only in-frame clones, not every one. The data show roughly 2,000,000 clones, with 85% to 95% seen just once and around 1.7% held by the top ten. This clone came up once. Its antigen is currently unknown. J is TRBJ2-3 and V is TRBV7-2, with D maybe TRBD2 (6 bases). Specimen: naive CD8+ T cells from PBMCs. The receptor comes from a man aged 18 to 29 in good health. Some clones in this sample may be carry-over from other donors' samples. CDR3 sequence reads: CASSLQSSGFTDTQYF. In nucleotides, the CDR3 is TGTGCCAGCAGCCTTCAGAGTAGCGGATTCACAGATACGCAGTATTTT.